A single sample gave rise to the 10 T cell receptor beta chains below, sequenced in a study of blood T cell repertoires in COVID-19. Generated by immunoSEQ multiplex PCR, the TCRdb table keeps only in-frame clones and is missing some. The sample records 250,000 or so clones, 87% being singletons. Sequenced: PBMCs or T cells enriched from blood (not recorded which). The receptor set was obtained from a woman in her twenties or thirties with acute COVID-19.

The V call is TRBV12-5, the J call TRBJ2-3; D may be TRBD1 (5 bases). The CDR3 is 14 residues long. The ends were cut back, 6 bases at V and 2 bases at J, with 12 bases in the middle. The germline V gene has CDR1 LGHNT and CDR2 FRNRAP. CDR3 DNA sequence: TGTGCTAGTGGCCGTTTAGGGGCCACAGATACGCAGTATTTT. It translates to CASGRLGATDTQYF. Filled out from reference TRBV12-5 and TRBJ2-3, the complete variable domain reads DARVTQTPRHKVTEMGQEVTMRCQPILGHNTVFWYRQTMMQGLELLAYFRNRAPLDDSGMPKDRFSAEMPDATLATLKIQPSEPRDSAVYFCASGRLGATDTQYFGPGTRLTVL.

The CDR3: CASSSERGDTGELFF. The CDR3, as DNA: TGTGCCAGCAGTTCTGAGCGGGGGGACACCGGGGAGCTGTTTTTT. This chain uses TRBV6-5 with TRBJ2-2, with 9 bases fitting TRBD2. The J segment lost 3 bases and the V segment lost 4 bases, leaving 3 bases of the junction unmatched. CDR1 and CDR2 (germline): MNHEY, SVGAGI. The CDR3 has 15 residues.

The chain carries TRBV11-2 and TRBJ1-2, with D perhaps matching TRBD1 (5 bases). Germline CDR1 SGHAT, CDR2 FQNNGV. This CDR3 region has 15 residues. With 0 bases removed from V and 0 bases from J, the gap between germline ends came to 8 bases. As DNA, the CDR3 is TGTGCCAGCAGCTTAGAAGGCAGGGCTAACTATGGCTACACCTTC. Translation: CASSLEGRANYGYTF.

V usage is TRBV7-8 and J usage is TRBJ2-7, with 10 bases lining up with TRBD2. Germline CDR1 SGHVS, CDR2 FQNEAQ. The CDR3 extends over 15 amino acids. With V trimmed by 2 bases and J by 3 bases, 4 bases remained unmatched. CDR3 sequence reads: CASSLLAGEDYEQYF. In DNA form, the CDR3 reads TGTGCCAGCAGCTTACTAGCGGGGGAGGACTACGAGCAGTACTTC.

The chain carries TRBV5-1 and TRBJ2-1, with 9 bases fitting TRBD1. CDR3 length: 19 amino acids. Germline loops: CDR1 SGHRS, CDR2 YFSETQ. V lost 3 bases to trimming and J lost 7 bases; unmatched junction nucleotides: 20. CDR3 loop: CASSSTVPGQGGEENEQFF. CDR3 nucleotides: TGCGCCAGCAGCTCCACAGTCCCGGGACAGGGCGGGGAGGAGAATGAGCAGTTCTTC. Combining the CDR3 with reference TRBV5-1 and TRBJ2-1 gives the whole variable domain KAGVTQTPRYLIKTRGQQVTLSCSPISGHRSVSWYQQTPGQGLQFLFEYFSETQRNKGNFPGRFSGRQFSNSRSEMNVSTLELGDSALYLCASSSTVPGQGGEENEQFFGPGTRLTVL.

About this clone itself: This CDR3 is also generated by other DNA sequences in the sample. The V gene is TRBV7-9, the J gene TRBJ1-1; D is ambiguous. Trimming took off 2 bases at V and 1 base at J, with 8 bases between the two ends. From germline, CDR1 is SEHNR and CDR2 FQNEAQ (reference sequence). This CDR3 contains 14 residues. CDR3: CASSLSGSNTEAFF. CDR3 coding DNA: TGTGCCAGCAGCTTATCGGGGTCGAACACTGAAGCTTTCTTT.

This chain joins TRBV19 and TRBJ2-3; 9 positions agree with TRBD2. V lost 6 bases, J lost 3 bases, and 7 bases stayed unmatched. CDR1 LNHDA and CDR2 SQIVND come from the germline V gene (reference sequence). The CDR3 extends over 15 amino acids. CDR3 protein: CASRPLAGITDTQYF. The CDR3 coding sequence is TGTGCCAGTAGGCCGCTAGCGGGGATTACAGATACGCAGTATTTT.

The rearrangement joins TRBV4-1 to TRBJ1-5, with D unresolved. Trimming took off 0 bases at V and 0 bases at J, with 9 bases between the two ends. From germline, CDR1 is MGHRA and CDR2 YSYEKL. The CDR3 is 16 amino acids. The CDR3 nucleotides are TGCGCCAGCAGCCAAGAAAGATCCTATAGCAATCAGCCCCAGCATTTT. It encodes CASSQERSYSNQPQHF.

CDR3 in DNA: TGTGCCAGCTCACCAGGGGACACCAACTCTGGAAACACCATATATTTT. As protein: CASSPGDTNSGNTIYF. This rearrangement joins TRBV18 to TRBJ1-3; weak D call: TRBD1 (6 bases). V lost 2 bases, J lost 0 bases, and 11 bases lay in between. Per germline, CDR1 KGHSH and CDR2 LQKENI. There are 16 residues in the CDR3.

This clone is a singleton in its sample. The chain recombines TRBV6-5 with TRBJ1-2; D is uncertain. The V gene lost 9 bases and the J gene lost 1 base, with 15 bases spanning the gap. CDR3 length equals 14 residues. Germline CDR1 is MNHEY and CDR2 is SVGAGI. The CDR3 DNA follows: TGTGCCAGTTCAGCGTCGAGAATTAACTATGGCTACACCTTC. Translation gives CASSASRINYGYTF.